The entry below describes one T cell receptor (beta chain). The data were produced by immunoSEQ multiplex PCR, yet TCRdb's version contains in-frame clones alone and is incomplete. In the table there are 130,000 or so clones, approximately 82% of which are singletons. This specimen belongs to a study of blood T cell repertoires in COVID-19. Study in general: Specimens from acute and convalescent COVID-19 originated in the United States, Italy and Spain. The analysed material was cDNA or gDNA that came from T cells, B-cell-depleted T cells, or PBMCs.

This CDR3 is 15 amino acids long. CDR1 LGHDT and CDR2 YNNKEL come from the germline V gene (reference sequence). V was clipped by 6 bases and J by 5 bases; unmatched bases: 6. The source is a human donor in a cohort sampled during active COVID-19. Sequencing input: peripheral blood. This rearrangement joins TRBV3-1 (or the pseudogene TRBV3-2) to TRBJ2-2; 10 bases match TRBD2. CDR3 amino acids: CASRASGRVTGELFF. The CDR3 region has the DNA TGTGCCAGCAGGGCCAGCGGGAGGGTAACCGGGGAGCTGTTTTTT.